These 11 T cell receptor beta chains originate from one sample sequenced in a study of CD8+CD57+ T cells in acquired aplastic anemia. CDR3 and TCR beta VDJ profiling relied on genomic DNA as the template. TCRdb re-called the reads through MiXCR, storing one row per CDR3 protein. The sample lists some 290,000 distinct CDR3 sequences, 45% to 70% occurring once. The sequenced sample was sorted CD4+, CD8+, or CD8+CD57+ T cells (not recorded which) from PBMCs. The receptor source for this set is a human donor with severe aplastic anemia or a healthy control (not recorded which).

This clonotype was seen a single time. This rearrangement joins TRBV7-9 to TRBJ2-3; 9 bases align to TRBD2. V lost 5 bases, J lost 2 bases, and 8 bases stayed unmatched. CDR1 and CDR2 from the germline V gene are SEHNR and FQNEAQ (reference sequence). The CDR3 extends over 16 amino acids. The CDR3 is CASSPVAGEFTDTQYF. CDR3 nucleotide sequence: TGTGCCAGCAGCCCCGTAGCGGGGGAGTTCACAGATACGCAGTATTTT.

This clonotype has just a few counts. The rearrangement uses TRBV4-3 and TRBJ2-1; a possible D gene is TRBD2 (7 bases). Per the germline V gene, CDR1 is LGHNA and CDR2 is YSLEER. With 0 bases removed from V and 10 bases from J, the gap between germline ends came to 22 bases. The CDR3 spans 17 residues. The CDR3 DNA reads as TGCGCCAGCAGCCAAGATTTTAGGGGGGGCTCCCCCACGGAGCAGTTCTTC. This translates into CASSQDFRGGSPTEQFF.

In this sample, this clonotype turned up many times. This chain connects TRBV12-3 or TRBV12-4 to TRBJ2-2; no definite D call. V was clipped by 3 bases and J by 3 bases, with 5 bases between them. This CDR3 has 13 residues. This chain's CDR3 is CASSFKYTGELFF. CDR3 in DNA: TGTGCCAGCAGTTTTAAATACACCGGGGAGCTGTTTTTT.

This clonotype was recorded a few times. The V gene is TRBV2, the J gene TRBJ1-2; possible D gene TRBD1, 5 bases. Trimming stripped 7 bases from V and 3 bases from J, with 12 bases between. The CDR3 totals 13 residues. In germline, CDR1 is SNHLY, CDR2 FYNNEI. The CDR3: CASIEGLDYGYTF. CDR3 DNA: TGTGCCAGCATAGAGGGGTTAGACTATGGCTACACCTTC. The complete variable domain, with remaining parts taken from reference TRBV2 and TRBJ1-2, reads EPEVTQTPSHQVTQMGQEVILRCVPISNHLYFYWYRQILGQKVEFLVSFYNNEISEKSEIFDDQFSVERPDGSNFTLKIRSTKLEDSAMYFCASIEGLDYGYTFGSGTRLTVV.

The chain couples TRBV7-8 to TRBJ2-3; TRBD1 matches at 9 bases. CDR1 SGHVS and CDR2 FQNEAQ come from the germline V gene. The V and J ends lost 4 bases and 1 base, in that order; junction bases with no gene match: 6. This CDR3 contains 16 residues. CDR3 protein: CASSSLQGAGTDTQYF. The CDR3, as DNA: TGTGCCAGCAGCTCACTACAGGGGGCAGGCACAGATACGCAGTATTTT.

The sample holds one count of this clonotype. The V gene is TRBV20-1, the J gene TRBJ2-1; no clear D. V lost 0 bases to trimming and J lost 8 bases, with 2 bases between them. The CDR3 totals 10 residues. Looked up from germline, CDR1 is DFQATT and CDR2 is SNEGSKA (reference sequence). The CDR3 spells CSAREDEQFF. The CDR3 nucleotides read TGCAGTGCTAGAGAAGATGAGCAGTTCTTC.

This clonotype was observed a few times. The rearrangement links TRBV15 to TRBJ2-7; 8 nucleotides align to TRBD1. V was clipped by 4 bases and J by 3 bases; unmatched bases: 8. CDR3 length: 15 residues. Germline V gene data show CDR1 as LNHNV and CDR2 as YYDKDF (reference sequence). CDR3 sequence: CATSKGTGKYYEQYF. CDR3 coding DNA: TGTGCCACCAGCAAGGGGACAGGTAAATACTACGAGCAGTACTTC. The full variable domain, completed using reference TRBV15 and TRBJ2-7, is DAMVIQNPRYQVTQFGKPVTLSCSQTLNHNVMYWYQQKSSQAPKLLFHYYDKDFNNEADTPDNFQSRRPNTSFCFLDIRSPGLGDTAMYLCATSKGTGKYYEQYFGPGTRLTVT.

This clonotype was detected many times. CDR3 DNA sequence: TGTGCCAGCAGTTGGGGGGGACAGACAAATAGCAATCAGCCCCAGCATTTT. It yields the protein CASSWGGQTNSNQPQHF. J is TRBJ1-5 and V is TRBV6-6; 7 nucleotides match TRBD1. The CDR3 is 17 amino acids. Germline CDR1 reads MNHNY; CDR2 reads SVGAGI (reference sequence). V trimming: 4 bases; J trimming: 0 bases; junction bases outside the gene matches: 9.

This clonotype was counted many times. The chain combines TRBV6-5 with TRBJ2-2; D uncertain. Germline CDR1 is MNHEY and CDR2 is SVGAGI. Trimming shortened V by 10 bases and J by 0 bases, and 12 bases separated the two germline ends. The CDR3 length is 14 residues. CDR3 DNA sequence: TGTGCCACCATGGTTGAAGCGAACACCGGGGAGCTGTTTTTT. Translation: CATMVEANTGELFF.

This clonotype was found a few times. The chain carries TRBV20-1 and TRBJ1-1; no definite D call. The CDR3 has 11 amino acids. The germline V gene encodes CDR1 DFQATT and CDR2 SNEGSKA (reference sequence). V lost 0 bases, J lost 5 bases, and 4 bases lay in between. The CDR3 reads CSARDGTEAFF. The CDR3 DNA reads TGCAGTGCTAGAGATGGTACTGAAGCTTTCTTT.

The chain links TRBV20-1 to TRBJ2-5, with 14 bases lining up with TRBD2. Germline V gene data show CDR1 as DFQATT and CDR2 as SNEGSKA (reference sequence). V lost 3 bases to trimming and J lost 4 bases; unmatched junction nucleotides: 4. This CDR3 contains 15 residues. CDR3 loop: CSARGTSGSSETQYF. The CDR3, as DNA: TGCAGTGCTAGGGGGACTAGCGGGAGCTCAGAGACCCAGTACTTC.